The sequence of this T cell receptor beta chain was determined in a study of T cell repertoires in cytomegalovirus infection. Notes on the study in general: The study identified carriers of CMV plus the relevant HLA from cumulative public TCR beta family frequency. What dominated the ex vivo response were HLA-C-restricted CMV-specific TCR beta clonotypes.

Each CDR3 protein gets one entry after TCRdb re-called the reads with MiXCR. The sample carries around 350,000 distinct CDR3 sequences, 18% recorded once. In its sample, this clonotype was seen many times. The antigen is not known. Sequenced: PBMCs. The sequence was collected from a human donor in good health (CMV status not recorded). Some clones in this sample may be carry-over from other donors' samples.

The CDR3 nucleotides read TGTGCCAGCAGCTTAAGGTCTTATGGTGGGGAGCTGTTTTTT. Residues: CASSLRSYGGELFF. V usage is TRBV7-2 and J usage is TRBJ2-2; D is unclear. The length of the CDR3 is 14 residues. The ends were cut back, 2 bases at V and 8 bases at J, with 12 bases in the middle. Germline CDR1 SGHTA, CDR2 FQGNSA.